This T cell receptor beta chain came from a study of T cell repertoires in cytomegalovirus infection. This clonotype was observed at least ten times. MiXCR was run by TCRdb on the reads, yielding one entry per CDR3 protein. The data hold around 270,000 distinct CDR3 sequences, with 9.1% observed a single time. Looked up from germline, CDR1 is SGHTA and CDR2 is FQGNSA. Deletions cut 0 bases from V and 1 base from J, with 9 bases between. The CDR3 is 15 amino acids. The chain couples TRBV7-2 to TRBJ2-5; a possible D gene is TRBD2 (6 bases). The sequence came from a human donor in good health (CMV status not recorded). Some clones in this sample may be carry-over from other donors' samples. Material: PBMCs. As DNA, the CDR3 is TGTGCCAGCAGCTTAGCAGCGGGCCGCCAAGAGACCCAGTACTTC. Residues: CASSLAAGRQETQYF.